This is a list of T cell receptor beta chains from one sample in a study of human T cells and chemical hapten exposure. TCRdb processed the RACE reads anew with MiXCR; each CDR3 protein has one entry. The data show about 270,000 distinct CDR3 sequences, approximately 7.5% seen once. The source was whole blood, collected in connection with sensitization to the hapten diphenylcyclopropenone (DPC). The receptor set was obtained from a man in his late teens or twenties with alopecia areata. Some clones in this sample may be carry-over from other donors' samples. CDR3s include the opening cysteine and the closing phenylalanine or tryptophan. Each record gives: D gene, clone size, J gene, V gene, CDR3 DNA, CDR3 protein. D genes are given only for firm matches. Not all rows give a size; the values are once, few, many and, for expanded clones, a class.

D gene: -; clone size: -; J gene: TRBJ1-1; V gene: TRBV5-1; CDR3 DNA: TGCGCCAGCAGCTTTCTTCCGCAGTCAGGGAGTGCTTTCTTT; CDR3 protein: CASSFLPQSGSAFF
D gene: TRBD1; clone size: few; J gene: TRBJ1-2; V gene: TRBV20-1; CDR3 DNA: TGCAGTGCCTGGGACAGTAAAGTTAACTATGGCTACACCTTC; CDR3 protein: CSAWDSKVNYGYTF
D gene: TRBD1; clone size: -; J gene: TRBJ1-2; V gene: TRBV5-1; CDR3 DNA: TGCGCCAGCGGGGAGTTAAGTCCAGGGGGCAACTATGGCTACACCTTC; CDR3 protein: CASGELSPGGNYGYTF
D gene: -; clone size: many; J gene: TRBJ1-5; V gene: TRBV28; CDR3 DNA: TGTGCCAGCAGTTTCGGCAGAGAGGGGCAGCCCCAGCATTTT; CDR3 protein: CASSFGREGQPQHF
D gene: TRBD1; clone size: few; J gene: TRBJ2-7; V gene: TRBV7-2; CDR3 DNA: TGTGCCAGCAGCCCTGGGACAGCCGCGGGCCCCATCTACGAGCAGTACTTC; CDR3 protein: CASSPGTAAGPIYEQYF
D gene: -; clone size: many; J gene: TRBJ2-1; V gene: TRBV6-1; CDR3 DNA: TGTGCCAGCAGTCCGGGACTTGGGTATGAGCAGTTCTTC; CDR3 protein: CASSPGLGYEQFF
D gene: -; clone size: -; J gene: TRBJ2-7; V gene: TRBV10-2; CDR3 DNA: TGCGCCAGCAGTGAGCGGGTGCGTTCTGTTCAGTACTTC; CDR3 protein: CASSERVRSVQYF
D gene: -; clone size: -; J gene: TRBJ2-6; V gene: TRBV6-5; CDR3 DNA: TGTGCCAGCAGCCCCCAGTTCTCTGGGGCCAACGTCCTGACTTTC; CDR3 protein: CASSPQFSGANVLTF
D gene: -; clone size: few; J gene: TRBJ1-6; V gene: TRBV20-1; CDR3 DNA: TGCAGTGCTAGAGCTCGGCAGGGTAGTACTTCACCCCTCCACTTT; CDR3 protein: CSARARQGSTSPLHF
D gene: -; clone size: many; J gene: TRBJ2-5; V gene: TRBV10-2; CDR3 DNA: TGCGCCAGCAGTGGGGGGACGGCCCCCGTAACCCAGTACTTC; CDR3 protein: CASSGGTAPVTQYF
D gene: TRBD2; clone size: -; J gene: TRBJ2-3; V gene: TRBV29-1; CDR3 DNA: TGCAGCGCTCCACCTCGCGGGGGGGTTGTAGATACGCAGTATTTT; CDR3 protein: CSAPPRGGVVDTQYF
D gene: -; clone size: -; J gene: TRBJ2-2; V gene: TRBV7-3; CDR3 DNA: TGTGCCAGCAGCCCTGACTTGAACACCGGGGAGCTGTTTTTT; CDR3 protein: CASSPDLNTGELFF
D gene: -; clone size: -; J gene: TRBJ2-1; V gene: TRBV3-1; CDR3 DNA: TGTGCCAGCAGCCAAGATTTGATAGATGAGCAGTTCTTC; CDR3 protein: CASSQDLIDEQFF
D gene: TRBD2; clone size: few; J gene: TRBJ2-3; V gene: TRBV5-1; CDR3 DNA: TGCGCCAGCACCCGAGGGGGACTAGCAACAGATACGCAGTATTTT; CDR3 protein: CASTRGGLATDTQYF
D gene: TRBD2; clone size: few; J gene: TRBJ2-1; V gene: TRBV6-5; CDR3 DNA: TGTGCCAGCCGCCCTACGACTAGCGGGGGTAGGCAGTTCTTC; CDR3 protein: CASRPTTSGGRQFF
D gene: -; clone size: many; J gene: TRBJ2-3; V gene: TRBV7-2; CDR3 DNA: TGTGCCAGCAGCTCCCAAGCCAATACGCAGTATTTT; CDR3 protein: CASSSQANTQYF
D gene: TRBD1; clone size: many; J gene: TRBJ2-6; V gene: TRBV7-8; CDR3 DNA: TGTGCCAGCAGCGTAATGCTTAGGGCCAGGGGGTTGGCTGGGGCCAACGTCCTGACTTTC; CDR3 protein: CASSVMLRARGLAGANVLTF
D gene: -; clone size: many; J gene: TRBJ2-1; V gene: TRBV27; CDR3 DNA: TGTGCCAGCAGTTCCTCCTCCCGCAATGAGCAGTTCTTC; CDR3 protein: CASSSSSRNEQFF
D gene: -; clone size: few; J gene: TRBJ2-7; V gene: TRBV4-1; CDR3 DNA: TGCGCCAGCAGCCAAGACAGGGTCGCCCACGAGCAGTACTTC; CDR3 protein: CASSQDRVAHEQYF
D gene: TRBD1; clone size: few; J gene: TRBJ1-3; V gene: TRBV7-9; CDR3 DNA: TGTGCCAGCAGGGGAGACAGGGCAGGCGGAAACACCATATATTTT; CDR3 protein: CASRGDRAGGNTIYF
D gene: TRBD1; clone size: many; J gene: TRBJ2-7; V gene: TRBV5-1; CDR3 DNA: TGCGCCAGCAGCCCGACAGGGAGCTACGAGCAGTACTTC; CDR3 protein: CASSPTGSYEQYF
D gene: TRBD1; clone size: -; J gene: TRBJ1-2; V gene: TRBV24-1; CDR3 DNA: TGTGCCACCAGTGATCCGGGACAGGGGGCGGCTGGCTACACCTTC; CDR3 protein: CATSDPGQGAAGYTF
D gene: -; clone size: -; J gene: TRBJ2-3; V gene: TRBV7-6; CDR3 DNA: TGTGCCAGCAGCTTATTCACCCAGAGCACAGATACGCAGTATTTT; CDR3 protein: CASSLFTQSTDTQYF
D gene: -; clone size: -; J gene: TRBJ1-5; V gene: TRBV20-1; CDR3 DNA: TGCAGTGCTAAAGCTACCTCGATTCAGCCCCAGCATTTT; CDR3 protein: CSAKATSIQPQHF
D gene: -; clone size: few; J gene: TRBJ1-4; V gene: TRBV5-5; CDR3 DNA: TGTGCCAGCAGCTTCGGGCCGTCTAATGAAAAACTGTTTTTT; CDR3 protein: CASSFGPSNEKLFF
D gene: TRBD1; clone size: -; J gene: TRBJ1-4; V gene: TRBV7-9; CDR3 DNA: TGTGCCAGCAGCAGACTCAGGGGGTCCGGGGAAAAACTGTTTTTT; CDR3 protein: CASSRLRGSGEKLFF
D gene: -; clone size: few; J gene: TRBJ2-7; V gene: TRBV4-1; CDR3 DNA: TGCGCCAGCAGCCAACCCGGGACACCTACCTACGAGCAGTACTTC; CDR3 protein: CASSQPGTPTYEQYF
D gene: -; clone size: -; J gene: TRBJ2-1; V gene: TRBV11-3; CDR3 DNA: TGTGCCAGCAGCTTAGGGGGGCACAACTCCTACAATGAGCAGTTCTTC; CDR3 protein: CASSLGGHNSYNEQFF
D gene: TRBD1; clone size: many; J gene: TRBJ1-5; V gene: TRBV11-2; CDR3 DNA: TGTGCCAGCAGCTTAGCTACAGGGGGACATCAGCCCCAGCATTTT; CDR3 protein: CASSLATGGHQPQHF
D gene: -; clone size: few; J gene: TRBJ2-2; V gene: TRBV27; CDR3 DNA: TGTGCCAGCATGATCGGCCGAACCGGGGAGCTGTTTTTT; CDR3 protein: CASMIGRTGELFF
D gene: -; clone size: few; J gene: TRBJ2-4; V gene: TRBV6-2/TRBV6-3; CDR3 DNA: TGTGCCACCACAGGGACTAAAAACATTCAGTACTTC; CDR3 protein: CATTGTKNIQYF
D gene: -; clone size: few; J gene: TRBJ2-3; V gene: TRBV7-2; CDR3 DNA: TGTGCCAGCAGCTTAGCGGGCTTTTCCACAGATACGCAGTATTTT; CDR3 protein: CASSLAGFSTDTQYF
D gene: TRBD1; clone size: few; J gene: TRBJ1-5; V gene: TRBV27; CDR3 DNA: TGTGCCAGCAGTCCGGGCTCCGGGACAGGGGGCGATTACAATCAGCCCCAGCATTTT; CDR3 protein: CASSPGSGTGGDYNQPQHF
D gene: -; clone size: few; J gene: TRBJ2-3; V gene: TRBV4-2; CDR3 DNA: TGTGCCAGCAGCCTCATACCCAGGGAGAAAGATACGCAGTATTTT; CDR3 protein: CASSLIPREKDTQYF
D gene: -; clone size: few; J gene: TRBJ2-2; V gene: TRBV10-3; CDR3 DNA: TGTGCCATCAGTGTAGGGGGTGTGCGTGTCACCGGGGAGCTGTTTTTT; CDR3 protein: CAISVGGVRVTGELFF
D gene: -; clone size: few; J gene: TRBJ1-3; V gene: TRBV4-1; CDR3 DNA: TGCGCCAGCAGCCTATTGGGGGACGGAAACACCATATATTTT; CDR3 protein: CASSLLGDGNTIYF
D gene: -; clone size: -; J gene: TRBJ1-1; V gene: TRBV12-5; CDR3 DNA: TGTGCTAGTGGTTTGGAGGTATTTGTTGACACTGAAGCTTTCTTT; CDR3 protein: CASGLEVFVDTEAFF
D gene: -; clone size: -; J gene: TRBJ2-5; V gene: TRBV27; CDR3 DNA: TGTGCCAGCAGTTCACTCGACAGTGAAGAGACCCAGTACTTC; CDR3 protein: CASSSLDSEETQYF
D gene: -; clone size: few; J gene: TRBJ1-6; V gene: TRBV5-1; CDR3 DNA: TGCGCCAGCAGCGCGACAGGAGAGTCACCCCTCCACTTT; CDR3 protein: CASSATGESPLHF